The 7 T cell receptor beta chains below all came from one sample that was sequenced in a study of blood T cell repertoires in COVID-19. Generated by immunoSEQ multiplex PCR, the TCRdb table keeps only in-frame clones and is missing some. Seen here are about 350,000 clones, 88% observed once, and the top ten hold 1%. The sample taken for sequencing was PBMCs or T cells enriched from blood (not recorded which). The receptors shown here come from a woman between 25 and 40 years old who had been exposed to COVID-19.

The V gene is TRBV19, the J gene TRBJ2-3; 8 bases are a match to TRBD2. V trimming: 1 base; J trimming: 3 bases; junction bases outside the gene matches: 0. The germline gives CDR1 LNHDA, CDR2 SQIVND (reference sequence). The CDR3 length is 14 residues. CDR3 sequence (DNA): TGTGCCAGTAGTATAGCTAGCGGGACAGATACGCAGTATTTT. Its protein is CASSIASGTDTQYF.

The chain uses TRBV10-1 and TRBJ1-1; TRBD1 agrees at 7 bases. The CDR3 totals 16 residues. Germline V gene data show CDR1 as WNHNN and CDR2 as SYGVQD (reference sequence). V was clipped by 0 bases and J by 0 bases; unmatched bases: 4. The CDR3 protein is CASSESWTGVNTEAFF. DNA for the CDR3: TGCGCCAGCAGTGAGTCCTGGACAGGAGTGAACACTGAAGCTTTCTTT.

The chain links TRBV18 to TRBJ2-3; 9 bases are a match to TRBD2. The CDR3 length is 15 residues. The germline V gene encodes CDR1 KGHSH and CDR2 LQKENI. After removal of 0 bases from V and 3 bases from J, the junction contained 1 base not matched to a gene. The DNA of the CDR3 is TGTGCCAGCTCACCACCGGGACTAGCTACAGATACGCAGTATTTT. Its protein is CASSPPGLATDTQYF.

The genes are TRBV30 and TRBJ1-2; D call uncertain. Looked up from germline, CDR1 is GTSNPN and CDR2 is SVGIG (reference sequence). The V end was cut by 0 bases, the J end by 7 bases, with 12 bases between. CDR3 length equals 13 residues. The CDR3 here is CAWSVRRAGGYTF. In DNA, the CDR3 is TGTGCCTGGAGTGTAAGGCGAGCAGGTGGCTACACCTTC. The variable domain in full, completed from reference TRBV30 and TRBJ1-2, reads SQTIHQWPATLVQPVGSPLSLECTVEGTSNPNLYWYRQAAGRGLQLLFYSVGIGQISSEVPQNLSASRPQDRQFILSSKKLLLSDSGFYLCAWSVRRAGGYTFGSGTRLTVV.

V and J are TRBV25-1 and TRBJ2-3, with 7 bases that match TRBD2. This CDR3 has 15 amino acids. The junction had 8 bases not matched to a gene; V was cut back by 6 bases and J by 2 bases. Germline CDR1 and CDR2: MGHDK and SYGVNS. DNA of the CDR3: TGTGCCAGCAGCCCCTTCAGCGGGACCACAGATACGCAGTATTTT. Protein sequence: CASSPFSGTTDTQYF. The whole variable domain, remainder taken from reference TRBV25-1 and TRBJ2-3, is EADIYQTPRYLVIGTGKKITLECSQTMGHDKMYWYQQDPGMELHLIHYSYGVNSTEKGDLSSESTVSRIRTEHFPLTLESARPSHTSQYLCASSPFSGTTDTQYFGPGTRLTVL.

CDR3 in DNA: TGTGCCAGTAGTATAGGGGGCGGCTACAATGAGCAGTTCTTC. Its protein is CASSIGGGYNEQFF. The chain links TRBV19 to TRBJ2-1; D is perhaps TRBD1 (5 bases). This CDR3 has 14 amino acids. V gave up 1 base and J gave up 3 bases, with 7 bases separating them. CDR1 and CDR2 (germline): LNHDA, SQIVND (reference sequence).

The V call is TRBV5-4, the J call TRBJ2-3; the D gene is possibly TRBD2 (6 bases). The germline CDR1 and CDR2 sequences are SGHNT and YYREEE (reference sequence). The CDR3 length is 14 residues. V lost 4 bases and J 3 bases, leaving 12 bases between the germline ends. CDR3 in DNA: TGTGCCAGCAGCAACCGGGACTCAACAGATACGCAGTATTTT. Protein: CASSNRDSTDTQYF.